This TCR beta chain was profiled in a study of T cell changes during pregnancy in multiple sclerosis. Produced via immunoSEQ multiplex PCR; TCRdb's table is partial and in-frame only. This sample has 70,000 to 90,000 clones, with approximately 91% found just once. The CDR3 has 12 amino acids. Germline lookup yields CDR1 SEHNR and CDR2 FQNEAQ (reference sequence). Trimming removed 8 bases from V and 4 bases from J, with 11 bases in between. The V gene is TRBV7-9, the J gene TRBJ1-2, with TRBD1 as a possible D gene (5 bases). This clonotype was obtained from a female donor in good health, serving as a control in a pregnancy study. Some clones in this sample may be carry-over from other donors' samples. The source was PBMCs, collected in the first trimester of pregnancy. CDR3 sequence: CASGGGPYGYTF. The CDR3 nucleotides are TGTGCCAGCGGGGGGGGTCCCTATGGCTACACCTTC.